In this sample, the clone carrying this TCR beta chain turned up once. The sample comes from a study of blood T cell repertoires in COVID-19. Study overall: From the United States, Italy and Spain came samples of acute and convalescent COVID-19.

Only in-frame clones appear in the TCRdb table, and some are missing; sequencing was by immunoSEQ multiplex PCR. Of 200,000 to 300,000 clones detected, about 85% appear once; the ten largest clones hold approximately 1.8%. The V end was cut by 3 bases, the J end by 0 bases, with 9 bases between. There are 15 residues in the CDR3. The germline CDR1 and CDR2 sequences are SGDLS and YYNGEE. The rearrangement uses TRBV9 and TRBJ1-4; no clear D gene. This sequence was found in a man aged 25 to 40 who had recovered from COVID-19. Specimen: peripheral blood. CDR3 sequence: CASSARITTNEKLFF. The CDR3 DNA is TGTGCCAGCAGCGCCAGGATCACAACTAATGAAAAACTGTTTTTT.